This T cell receptor (beta chain) emerged from a study of regulatory T cells in long-lasting Graves disease (dated by TCRdb to 2020 to 2022). General notes on the study: Antithyroid drugs had been taken for less than 3 months by newly diagnosed Graves' disease patients. This study used TCR sequencing and RNA sequencing of peripheral blood to compare persistent Graves' disease patients against newly diagnosed Graves' disease patients. The study took place in China and was registered as a clinical trial. A total of about 35 samples underwent TCR sequencing, from about 13 patients with persistent Graves' disease and around 20 patients with newly diagnosed Graves' disease. Overall study results and their limits: Patients with persistent disease shared more public clonotypes (about 2,500) than newly diagnosed patients did (966). Only peripheral blood was studied, because thyroid tissue, the primary lesion, was inaccessible. The authors noted that the small sample size was a limitation that may lower accuracy. Compared with newly diagnosed patients, persistent Graves' disease patients had lower TCR Shannon entropy and fewer highly expanded clones, which suggests clonal expansion. Sequencing and analysis were restricted to the TCR beta chain. Preferential use of TRBV28, TRBJ1-2 and TRBJ2-5 was observed in persistent disease, whereas TRBV20-1 and TRBJ2-1 were favored in newly diagnosed disease.

The method behind the library was multiplex PCR. Sequencing instrument: Illumina HiSeq 4000. iRepertoire HTBI primers and Arm-PCR amplification of CDR3 regions were used to construct TCR beta libraries. PCR products were gel purified before sequencing. In the authors' own workflow: Across samples, about 63 TRBV and 13 to 15 TRBJ segments were identified and used for gene usage analysis of CDR3 amino acid clonotypes. Filtered high-quality paired reads were merged into contigs using COPE and FqMerger. BLAST was used to align contigs to IMGT TRBV, TRBD and TRBJ reference genes, and CDR3 was defined according to IMGT. Clonotypes above 0.1% frequency were classified as highly expanded clones. Repertoire diversity was measured by Shannon entropy, and V-J evenness by the Gini coefficient. A clonotype found in more than one individual was treated as public. TCRdb applied fastp at Q25 and MiXCR to the public reads, then kept only in-frame beta chains. Rows matching on CDR3 protein sequence are summarized as one entry with the most common DNA and genes. The V and J calls shown here were made by TCRdb, not taken from the authors' results. The sample table shows more than 300,000 distinct CDR3 sequences, and 12% are seen once. Clones ranked in the top ten supply 18% of the sample.

The CDR3 runs 16 residues from the cysteine to the phenylalanine. The sequence is cut down to CDR3 DNA, 48 bases in frame from base 1. The germline V gene encodes CDR1 SEHNR and CDR2 FQNEAQ (reference sequence). Relative to germline, V is missing 3 bases and J is missing 5 bases, with 8 bases of the junction outside any gene match. Sample time point, as interpreted from the label and publication: newly diagnosed GD, antithyroid drugs for less than 3 months. For both TCR sequencing and RNA sequencing, RNA was extracted from PBMCs in TRIzol. The diagnosis of Graves' disease was made according to American Thyroid Association guidelines. The patients came from an endocrinology department in Xi'an, China. Each patient gave approximately 8.8 milliliters of peripheral blood, collected in an EDTA anticoagulant tube. PBMCs were isolated by Ficoll Paque Plus density gradient separation without further T cell sorting. An Agilent 2100 Bioanalyzer and agarose gel were used to assess RNA quality, and a NanoDrop 2000 was used to measure RNA concentration.

About this clonotype itself: Its antigen has not been determined. No qualities accompany the bases; no much larger clone lies one base away.

These sequences were also reported in another study, on T cells in Graves' hyperthyroidism and ophthalmopathy. Taken from the second paper: Stable Graves' hyperthyroidism was defined as no progression to ophthalmopathy during 18 months of follow-up. The hyperthyroidism patients were between 18 and 65 years old and newly diagnosed, with a disease duration of less than 2 months. The study excluded patients with uncontrolled infections, other autoimmune diseases, pregnancy or lactation. Clinical symptoms, serum thyroxine and TRAb, thyroid ultrasound, and orbital computed tomography formed the basis for the diagnoses. A first-round RT-PCR of the TCR CDR3 used the HTBI primer set with the Qiagen OneStep RT-PCR kit. Most expanded thyroid clonotypes (frequency above 0.001) were also detected in blood, suggesting blood repertoires may reflect thyroid immune responses. In cross-validation, a model built on a 13 V-J signature told ophthalmopathy apart from stable hyperthyroidism with just under 90% sensitivity and approximately 81% specificity, and in testing the same model reached 80%/75%. In validation, the model predicted progression to ophthalmopathy with approximately 71% sensitivity and over 72% specificity, a median of 6.5 months before onset. TCR V-J signatures able to tell the groups apart were searched for in a discovery cohort of 95 or so patients, of whom more than 40 had Graves' ophthalmopathy and 55 to 60 had stable Graves' hyperthyroidism. Whether ophthalmopathy could be predicted prospectively was tested in an independent validation cohort made up of about 20 hyperthyroidism patients plus 17 patients who later progressed to ophthalmopathy. The roughly 91 discovery patients were randomly divided into training and test sets at a 7:3 ratio. The study also compared thyroid tissue and blood T-cell repertoires from about six Graves' hyperthyroidism patients. After blood sampling, hyperthyroidism patients were treated with methimazole at a starting dose of 30 mg daily, and ophthalmopathy patients were treated with high-dose intravenous methylprednisolone. A second multiplex PCR round built the libraries, followed by size selection and purification. The libraries were sequenced on an Illumina HiSeq2000 using paired-end 100 bp reads. SOAPnuke was used to process the raw data, removing reads that contained adapters or uncalled bases, had a mean Phred below 15, or lacked an exact match to the constant primer or identifier. COPE v1.2.5 was used to merge the high-quality paired reads, and each unique nucleotide sequence was defined as a clonotype. MiTCR v1.1 was used to align clonotypes to the IMGT TRBV, TRBD and TRBJ reference segments. Analysis was restricted to V-J combinations with a frequency above 0.0001, which covered 99% to 99.2% of repertoires. The TCS score was defined as the ratio of F50 (clonal expansion) to E x V (chaos), calculated using BLOSUM62-based TCRdist between CDR3 peptides within each V-J. Welch's t-statistics and random forest reduced around 550 V-J features to about 13, which were used in a naive Bayes classifier (R e1071). Sample size was not statistically predetermined, and blinding of investigators to group allocation was not performed. According to the paper, TCR Vbeta CDR3 sequencing was carried out on around 140 peripheral blood samples, which came from under 50 ophthalmopathy, under 80 hyperthyroidism and about 17 progressor patients.

The chain is encoded by TRBV7-9 joined to TRBJ2-1; 9 bases in between match TRBD1. This TCR was recovered from a woman younger than 35 with Graves disease. Donor details come from another sample of the same person, matched by shared clones. The sequences come from peripheral blood mononuclear cells (PBMCs), collected at new diagnosis, from a patient treated with antithyroid drugs. The nucleotide sequence reads as follows: TGTGCCAGCAGCTTTGAAACCGGGACAGGGAACAATGAGCAGTTCTTC. The resulting protein is CASSFETGTGNNEQFF.